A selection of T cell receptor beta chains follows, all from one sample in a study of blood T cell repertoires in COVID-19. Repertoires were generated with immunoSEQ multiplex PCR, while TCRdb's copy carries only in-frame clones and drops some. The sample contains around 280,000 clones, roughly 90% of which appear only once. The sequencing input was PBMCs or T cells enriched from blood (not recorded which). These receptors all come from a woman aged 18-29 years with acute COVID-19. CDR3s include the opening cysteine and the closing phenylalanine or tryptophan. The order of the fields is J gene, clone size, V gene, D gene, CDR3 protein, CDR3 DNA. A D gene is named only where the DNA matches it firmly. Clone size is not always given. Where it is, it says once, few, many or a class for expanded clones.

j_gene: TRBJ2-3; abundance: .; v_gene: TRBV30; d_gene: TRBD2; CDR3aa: CAWSESSGLSTDTQYF; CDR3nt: TGTGCCTGGAGTGAATCTAGCGGGCTTAGCACAGATACGCAGTATTTT
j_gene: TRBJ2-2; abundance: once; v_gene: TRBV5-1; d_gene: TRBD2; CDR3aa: CASRSGSYTGELFF; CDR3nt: TGCGCCAGCCGCAGCGGGAGTTATACCGGGGAGCTGTTTTTT
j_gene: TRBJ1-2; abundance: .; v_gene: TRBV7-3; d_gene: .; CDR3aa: CASSLEAYSGYTF; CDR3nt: TGTGCCAGCAGCTTAGAGGCGTATTCGGGCTACACCTTC
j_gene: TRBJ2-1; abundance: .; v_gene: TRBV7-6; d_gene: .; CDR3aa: CASSSDYRDHYSEQFF; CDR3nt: TGTGCCAGCAGCTCGGACTACCGGGACCACTATAGTGAGCAGTTCTTC
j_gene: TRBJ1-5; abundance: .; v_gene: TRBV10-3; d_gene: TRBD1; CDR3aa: CAISENRGGAYSNQPQHF; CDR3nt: TGTGCCATCAGTGAGAACAGGGGCGGGGCTTATAGCAATCAGCCCCAGCATTTT
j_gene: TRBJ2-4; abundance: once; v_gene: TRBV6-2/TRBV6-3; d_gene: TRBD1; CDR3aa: CASSYPLGGQGIDIQYF; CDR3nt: TGTGCCAGCAGTTACCCCCTGGGTGGACAGGGAATCGACATTCAGTACTTC
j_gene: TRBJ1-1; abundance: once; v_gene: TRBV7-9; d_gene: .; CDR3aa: CASSPGSNTEAFF; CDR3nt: TGTGCCAGCAGCCCCGGGTCGAACACTGAAGCTTTCTTT
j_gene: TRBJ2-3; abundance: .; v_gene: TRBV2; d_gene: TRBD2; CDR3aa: CASSGTTSGRVEDTQYF; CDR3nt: TGTGCCAGCAGTGGGACGACTAGCGGGAGGGTGGAAGATACGCAGTATTTT
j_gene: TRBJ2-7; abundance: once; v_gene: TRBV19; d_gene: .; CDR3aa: CASSVSGSLMYEQYF; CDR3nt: TGTGCCAGTAGTGTCAGCGGATCCCTCATGTACGAGCAGTACTTC
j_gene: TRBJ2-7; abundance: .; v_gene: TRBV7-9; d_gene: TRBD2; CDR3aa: CATSGTSGYEQYF; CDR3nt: TGTGCCACCTCCGGGACTAGCGGATACGAGCAGTACTTC